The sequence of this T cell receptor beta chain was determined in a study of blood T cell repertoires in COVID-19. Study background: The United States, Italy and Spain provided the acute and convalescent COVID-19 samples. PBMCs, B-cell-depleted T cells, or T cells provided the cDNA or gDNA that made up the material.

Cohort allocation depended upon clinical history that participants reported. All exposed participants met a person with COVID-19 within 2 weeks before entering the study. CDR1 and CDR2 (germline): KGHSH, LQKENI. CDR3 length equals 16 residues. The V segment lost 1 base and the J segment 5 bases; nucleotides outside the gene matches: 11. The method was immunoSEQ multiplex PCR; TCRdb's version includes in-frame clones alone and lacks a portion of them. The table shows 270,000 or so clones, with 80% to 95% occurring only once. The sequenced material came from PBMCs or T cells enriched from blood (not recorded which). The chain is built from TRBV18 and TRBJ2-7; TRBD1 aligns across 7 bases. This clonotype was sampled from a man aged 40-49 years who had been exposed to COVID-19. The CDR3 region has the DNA TGTGCCAGCTCACCACTTGCGACAGGGAAGCGGAACGAGCAGTACTTC. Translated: CASSPLATGKRNEQYF.